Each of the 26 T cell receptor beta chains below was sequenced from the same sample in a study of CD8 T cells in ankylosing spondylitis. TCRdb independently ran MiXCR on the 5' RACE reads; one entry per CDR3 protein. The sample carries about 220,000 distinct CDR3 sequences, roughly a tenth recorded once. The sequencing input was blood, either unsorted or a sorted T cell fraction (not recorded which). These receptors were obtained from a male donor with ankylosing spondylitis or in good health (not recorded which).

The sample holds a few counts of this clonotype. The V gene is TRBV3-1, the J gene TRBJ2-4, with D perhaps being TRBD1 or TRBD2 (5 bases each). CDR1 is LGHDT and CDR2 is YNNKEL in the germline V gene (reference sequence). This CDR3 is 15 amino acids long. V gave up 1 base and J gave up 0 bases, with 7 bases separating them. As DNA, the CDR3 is TGTGCCAGCAGCCAAGCTGGGGGAGCCAAAAACATTCAGTACTTC. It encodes CASSQAGGAKNIQYF.

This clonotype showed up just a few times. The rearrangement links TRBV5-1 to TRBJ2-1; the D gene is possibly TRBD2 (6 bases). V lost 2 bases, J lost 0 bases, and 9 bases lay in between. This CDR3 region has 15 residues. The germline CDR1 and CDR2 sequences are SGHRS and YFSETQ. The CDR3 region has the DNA TGCGCCAGCAGCTTCCCCGGGAGCTCCTACAATGAGCAGTTCTTC. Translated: CASSFPGSSYNEQFF.

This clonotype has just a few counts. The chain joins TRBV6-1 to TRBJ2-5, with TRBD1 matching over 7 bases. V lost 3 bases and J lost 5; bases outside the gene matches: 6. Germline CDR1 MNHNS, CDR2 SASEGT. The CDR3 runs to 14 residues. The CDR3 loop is CASSDLGGLETQYF. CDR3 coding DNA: TGTGCCAGCAGTGATCTAGGGGGCTTGGAGACCCAGTACTTC.

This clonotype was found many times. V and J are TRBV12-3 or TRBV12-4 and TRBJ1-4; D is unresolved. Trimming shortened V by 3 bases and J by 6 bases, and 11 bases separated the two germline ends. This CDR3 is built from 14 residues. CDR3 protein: CASSFAGADEKLFF. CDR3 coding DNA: TGTGCCAGCAGTTTTGCAGGCGCCGATGAAAAACTGTTTTTT.

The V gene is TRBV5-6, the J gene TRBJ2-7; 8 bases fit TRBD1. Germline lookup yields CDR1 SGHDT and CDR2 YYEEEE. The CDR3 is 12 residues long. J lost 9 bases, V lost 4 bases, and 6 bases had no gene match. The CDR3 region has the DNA TGTGCCAGCAGCCATCGGACAGGGCCGCAGTACTTC. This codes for CASSHRTGPQYF. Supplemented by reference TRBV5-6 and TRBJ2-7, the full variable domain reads DAGVTQSPTHLIKTRGQQVTLRCSPKSGHDTVSWYQQALGQGPQFIFQYYEEEERQRGNFPDRFSGHQFPNYSSELNVNALLLGDSALYLCASSHRTGPQYFGPGTRLTVT.

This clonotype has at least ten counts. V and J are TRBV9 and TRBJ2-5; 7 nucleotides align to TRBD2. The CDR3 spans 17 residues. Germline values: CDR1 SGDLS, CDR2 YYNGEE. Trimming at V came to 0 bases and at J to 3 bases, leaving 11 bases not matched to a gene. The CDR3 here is CASSVGRNGGTEETQYF. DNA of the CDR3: TGTGCCAGCAGCGTAGGTCGGAACGGGGGGACCGAAGAGACCCAGTACTTC.

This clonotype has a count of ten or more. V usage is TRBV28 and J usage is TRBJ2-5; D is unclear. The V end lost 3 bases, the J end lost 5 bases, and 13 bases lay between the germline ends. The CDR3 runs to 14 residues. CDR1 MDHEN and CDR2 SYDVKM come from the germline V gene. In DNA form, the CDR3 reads TGTGCCAGCAGTTTCAAGGGTAATCTTGAGACCCAGTACTTC. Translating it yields CASSFKGNLETQYF.

The CDR3 is CSSCPPGTERNEQFF. The CDR3 DNA is TGCAGTTCCTGTCCACCAGGGACAGAAAGGAATGAGCAGTTCTTC. This chain joins TRBV20-1 and TRBJ2-1; 7 bases are a match to TRBD1. From germline, CDR1 is DFQATT and CDR2 SNEGSKA (reference sequence). J lost 7 bases, V lost 8 bases, and 17 bases had no gene match. The CDR3 totals 15 residues.

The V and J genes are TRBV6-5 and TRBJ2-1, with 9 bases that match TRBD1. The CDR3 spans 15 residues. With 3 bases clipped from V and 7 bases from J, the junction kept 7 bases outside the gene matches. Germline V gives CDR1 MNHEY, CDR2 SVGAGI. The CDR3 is CASSYGDRVRNEQFF. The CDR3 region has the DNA TGTGCCAGCAGTTATGGGGACAGGGTAAGGAATGAGCAGTTCTTC.

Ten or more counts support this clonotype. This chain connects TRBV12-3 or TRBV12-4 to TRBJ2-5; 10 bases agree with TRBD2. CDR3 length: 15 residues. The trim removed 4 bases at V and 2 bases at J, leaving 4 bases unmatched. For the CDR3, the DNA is TGTGCCAGCAGTTCATCTAGCGGGGGACAAGAGACCCAGTACTTC. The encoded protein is CASSSSSGGQETQYF.

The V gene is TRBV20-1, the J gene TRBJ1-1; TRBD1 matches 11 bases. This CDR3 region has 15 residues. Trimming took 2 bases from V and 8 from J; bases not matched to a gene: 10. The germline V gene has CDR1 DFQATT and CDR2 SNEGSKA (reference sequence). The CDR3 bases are TGCAGTGCTAGACCACCCCTCCGGGACAGGGGGGAAGCTTTCTTT. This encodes CSARPPLRDRGEAFF.

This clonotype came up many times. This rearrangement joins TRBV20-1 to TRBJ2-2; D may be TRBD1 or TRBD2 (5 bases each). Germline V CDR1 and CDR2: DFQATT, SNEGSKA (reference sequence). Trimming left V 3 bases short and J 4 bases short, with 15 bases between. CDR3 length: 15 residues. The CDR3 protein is CSASGEGRRTGELFF. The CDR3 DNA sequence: TGCAGTGCTAGCGGCGAGGGGCGGCGCACCGGGGAGCTGTTTTTT.

In DNA form, the CDR3 reads TGTGCCAGCAGGCCAGGGGGGACCTTGAGGGAGCAGTACTTC. Translated, it gives CASRPGGTLREQYF. V is TRBV7-2 and J is TRBJ2-7, with D perhaps matching TRBD1 (7 bases). V shed 6 bases and J shed 7 bases, with 19 bases lying between them. The germline CDR1 and CDR2 sequences are SGHTA and FQGNSA. This CDR3 contains 14 residues.

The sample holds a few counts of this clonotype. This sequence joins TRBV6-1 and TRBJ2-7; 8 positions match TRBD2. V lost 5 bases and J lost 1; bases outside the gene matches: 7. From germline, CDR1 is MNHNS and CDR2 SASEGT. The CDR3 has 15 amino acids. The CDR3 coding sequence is TGTGCCAGCAGTAAATCAGCGGGGGCTTCCTACGAGCAGTACTTC. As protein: CASSKSAGASYEQYF.

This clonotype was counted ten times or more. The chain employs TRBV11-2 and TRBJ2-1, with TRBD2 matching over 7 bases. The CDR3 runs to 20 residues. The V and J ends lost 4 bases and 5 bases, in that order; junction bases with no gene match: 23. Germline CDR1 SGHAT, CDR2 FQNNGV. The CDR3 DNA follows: TGTGCCAGCAGCTCCACAAGCGGGGTGGGGCCAAACCCCTATCACAATGAGCAGTTCTTC. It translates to CASSSTSGVGPNPYHNEQFF.

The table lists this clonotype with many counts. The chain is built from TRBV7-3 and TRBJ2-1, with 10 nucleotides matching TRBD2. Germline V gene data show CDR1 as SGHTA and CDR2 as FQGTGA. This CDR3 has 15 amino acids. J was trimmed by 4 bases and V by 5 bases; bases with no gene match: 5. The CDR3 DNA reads TGTGCCAGCAGCACCCTAGCGGGGGATTACAATGAGCAGTTCTTC. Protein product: CASSTLAGDYNEQFF.

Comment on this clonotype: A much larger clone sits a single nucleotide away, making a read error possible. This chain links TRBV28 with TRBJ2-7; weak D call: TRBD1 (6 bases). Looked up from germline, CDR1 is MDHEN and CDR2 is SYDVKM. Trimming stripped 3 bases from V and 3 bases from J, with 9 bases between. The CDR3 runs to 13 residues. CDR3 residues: CASSFGRGYEQYF. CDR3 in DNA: TGTGCCAGCAGTTTCGGCAGGGGCTACGAGCAGTACTTC. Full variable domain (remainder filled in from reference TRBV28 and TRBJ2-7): DVKVTQSSRYLVKRTGEKVFLECVQDMDHENMFWYRQDPGLGLRLIYFSYDVKMKEKGDIPEGYSVSREKKERFSLILESASTNQTSMYLCASSFGRGYEQYFGPGTRLTVT.

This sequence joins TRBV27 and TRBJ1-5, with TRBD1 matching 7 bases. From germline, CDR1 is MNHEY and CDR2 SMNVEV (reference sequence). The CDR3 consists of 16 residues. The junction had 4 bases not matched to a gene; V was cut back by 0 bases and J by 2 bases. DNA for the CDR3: TGTGCCAGCAGTTTATCGGGGGGACAGCGCAATCAGCCCCAGCATTTT. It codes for CASSLSGGQRNQPQHF.

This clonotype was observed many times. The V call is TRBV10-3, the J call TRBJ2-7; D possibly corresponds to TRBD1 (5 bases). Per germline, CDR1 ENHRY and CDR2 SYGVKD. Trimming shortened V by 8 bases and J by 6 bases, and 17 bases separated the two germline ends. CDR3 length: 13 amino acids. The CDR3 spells CAIGAKAQGEQYF. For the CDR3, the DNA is TGTGCCATCGGGGCCAAGGCGCAGGGCGAGCAGTACTTC.

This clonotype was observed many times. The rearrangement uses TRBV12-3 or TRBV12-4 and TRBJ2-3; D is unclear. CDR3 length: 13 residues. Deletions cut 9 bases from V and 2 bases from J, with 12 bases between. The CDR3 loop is CASVYSDTDTQYF. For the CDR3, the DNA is TGTGCCAGTGTGTACAGCGACACAGATACGCAGTATTTT.

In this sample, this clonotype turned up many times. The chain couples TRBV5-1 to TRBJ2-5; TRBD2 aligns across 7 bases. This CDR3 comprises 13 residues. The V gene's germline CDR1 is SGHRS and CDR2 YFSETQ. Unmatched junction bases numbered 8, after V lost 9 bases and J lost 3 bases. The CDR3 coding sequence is TGCGCCACGGGGGGTGTATCGGAAGAGACCCAGTACTTC. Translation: CATGGVSEETQYF.

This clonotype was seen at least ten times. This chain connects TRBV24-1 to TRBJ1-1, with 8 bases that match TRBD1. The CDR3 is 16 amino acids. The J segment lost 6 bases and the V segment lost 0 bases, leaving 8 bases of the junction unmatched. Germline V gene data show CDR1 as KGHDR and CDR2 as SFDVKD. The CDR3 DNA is TGTGCCACCAGTGATTTGGGACAGGGTCTCGAGGCTGAAGCTTTCTTT. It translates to CATSDLGQGLEAEAFF.

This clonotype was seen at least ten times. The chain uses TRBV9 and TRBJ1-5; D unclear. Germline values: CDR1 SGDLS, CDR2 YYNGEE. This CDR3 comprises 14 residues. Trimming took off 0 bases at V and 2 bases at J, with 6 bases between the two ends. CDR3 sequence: CASSVGAGNQPQHF. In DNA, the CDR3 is TGTGCCAGCAGCGTAGGGGCGGGCAATCAGCCCCAGCATTTT.

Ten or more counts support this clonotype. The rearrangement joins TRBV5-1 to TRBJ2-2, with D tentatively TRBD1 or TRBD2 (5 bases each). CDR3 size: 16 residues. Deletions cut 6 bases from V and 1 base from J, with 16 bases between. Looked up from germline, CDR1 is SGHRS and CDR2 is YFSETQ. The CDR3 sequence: CASTLPGTKNTGELFF. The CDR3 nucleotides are TGCGCCAGCACTCTCCCAGGGACCAAGAACACCGGGGAGCTGTTTTTT.

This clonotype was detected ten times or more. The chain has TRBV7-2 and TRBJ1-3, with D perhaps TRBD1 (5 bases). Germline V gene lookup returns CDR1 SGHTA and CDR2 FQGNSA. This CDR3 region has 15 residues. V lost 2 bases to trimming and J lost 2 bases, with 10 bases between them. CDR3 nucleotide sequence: TGTGCCAGCAGCTTATACGGGGCGGCTGGAAACACCATATATTTT. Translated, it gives CASSLYGAAGNTIYF.

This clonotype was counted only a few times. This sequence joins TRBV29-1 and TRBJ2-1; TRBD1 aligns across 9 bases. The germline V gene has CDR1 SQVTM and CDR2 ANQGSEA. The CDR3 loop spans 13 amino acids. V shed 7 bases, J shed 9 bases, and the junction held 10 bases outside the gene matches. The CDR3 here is CSEGQGPVFEQFF. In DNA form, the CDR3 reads TGCAGCGAAGGACAGGGGCCCGTCTTTGAGCAGTTCTTC.